This T cell receptor beta chain was identified during a study of shared clonotypes between healthy human individuals. Study-wide points: Among donors, the sharing of clonotypes was expected to be influenced by sequencing depth. About 5% was the fraction of naive CD4 clonotypes found shared across a few donors. Across subsets, estimated richness was generally greater for naive than for memory populations. Non-shared clonotypes showed lower generation probabilities than clonotypes common to all four donors.

Germline V gene lookup returns CDR1 SGHRS and CDR2 YFSETQ. V lost 0 bases to trimming and J lost 1 base, with 4 bases between them. This CDR3 is 14 amino acids long. The assay was immunoSEQ multiplex PCR, and TCRdb's table has in-frame clones only and misses some. The repertoire has about 2.4 million clones, more than 85% of them found once; the top ten carry approximately 0.35%. In regard to this clone: Antigen specificity is unknown. The sample has other DNA sequences that encode this CDR3 too.

V gene TRBV5-1 combines with J gene TRBJ2-2; D gene unclear. Sequenced material: naive CD4+ T cells from PBMCs. As to subset: CD45RA+ positively selected. The sequence was obtained from a man younger than 30 in good health. Some clones in this sample may be carry-over from other donors' samples. DNA for the CDR3: TGCGCCAGCAGCTTGGTTCGGAACACCGGGGAGCTGTTTTTT. This translates into CASSLVRNTGELFF.